Presented here are 20 T cell receptor beta chains from one specimen sequenced in a study of response to subunit inactivated influenza vaccine. TCRdb reanalysed the RT-PCR reads using MiXCR and keeps one entry per CDR3 protein. Of 300,000 to 350,000 distinct CDR3 sequences listed, 21% are singletons. Sequenced material: PBMCs from blood, taken 21 months after vaccination. The receptors stem from a man aged 45 to 75 who received an inactivated influenza vaccine.

The chain uses TRBV15 and TRBJ2-1, with D tentatively TRBD2 (6 bases). From germline, CDR1 is LNHNV and CDR2 YYDKDF (reference sequence). Trimming removed 1 base from V and 5 bases from J, with 15 bases in between. The CDR3 runs 16 residues. CDR3 coding DNA: TGTGCCACCAGCAGAGTGGGTAGCGGAAGCAACAATGAGCAGTTCTTC. It encodes CATSRVGSGSNNEQFF.

This clonotype has a handful of counts. The V and J genes are TRBV5-1 and TRBJ2-5; 13 nucleotides match TRBD2. The germline V gene has CDR1 SGHRS and CDR2 YFSETQ. This CDR3 has 17 residues. V shed 4 bases, J shed 4 bases, and the junction held 10 bases outside the gene matches. The CDR3 DNA sequence: TGCGCCAGCAGCCTACTGAGGACTAGCGGGAGTCGAGAGACCCAGTACTTC. It yields the protein CASSLLRTSGSRETQYF.

The table lists this clonotype with many counts. The rearrangement uses TRBV20-1 and TRBJ1-1; the D gene is possibly TRBD1 (6 bases). Germline V lookup: CDR1 DFQATT, CDR2 SNEGSKA (reference sequence). CDR3 length: 16 amino acids. The V gene lost 2 bases and the J gene lost 3 bases, with 19 bases spanning the gap. The CDR3 bases are TGCAGTGCTAGACCCGAGGGGGGACCCAGGGACACTGAAGCTTTCTTT. It yields the protein CSARPEGGPRDTEAFF.

The chain recombines TRBV20-1 with TRBJ2-7; 9 positions agree with TRBD1. The V segment lost 5 bases and the J segment 5 bases; nucleotides outside the gene matches: 10. Looked up from germline, CDR1 is DFQATT and CDR2 is SNEGSKA (reference sequence). The CDR3 consists of 14 residues. The DNA of the CDR3 is TGCAGTGCTGCCCGTCCCGGGACAGGGAACGAGCAGTACTTC. Residues: CSAARPGTGNEQYF.

The chain has TRBV5-4 and TRBJ1-1, with 7 bases lining up with TRBD1. V lost 5 bases, J lost 3 bases, and 10 bases stayed unmatched. The germline gives CDR1 SGHNT, CDR2 YYREEE (reference sequence). CDR3 length equals 15 residues. The chain's CDR3 is CASSPGGGRDTEAFF. CDR3 bases: TGTGCCAGCAGTCCAGGGGGGGGGCGCGACACTGAAGCTTTCTTT.

This clonotype occurred a few times. This chain connects TRBV29-1 to TRBJ2-1, with TRBD2 identical over 8 bases. The germline V gene has CDR1 SQVTM and CDR2 ANQGSEA. The J segment lost 9 bases and the V segment lost 8 bases, leaving 9 bases of the junction unmatched. The CDR3 consists of 12 residues. This CDR3 is CSFSGGWGEQFF. CDR3 DNA: TGCAGCTTCTCGGGAGGGTGGGGTGAGCAGTTCTTC.

The chain joins TRBV6-2 or TRBV6-3 to TRBJ2-1; D possibly uses TRBD1 or TRBD2 (6 bases each). Trimming shortened V by 11 bases and J by 3 bases, and 17 bases separated the two germline ends. The CDR3 has 14 residues. Looked up from germline, CDR1 is MNHEY and CDR2 is SVGEGT. The CDR3 DNA reads TGTGCCGCAACGCCGGGGGCCTTCTACAATGAGCAGTTCTTC. It codes for CAATPGAFYNEQFF.

This clonotype was counted only a few times. V is TRBV12-3 or TRBV12-4 and J is TRBJ1-2; 7 bases agree with TRBD1. V was clipped by 6 bases and J by 2 bases; unmatched bases: 9. The CDR3 consists of 15 residues. CDR3 loop: CASRQHGQVNYGYTF. The CDR3 DNA follows: TGTGCCAGCAGGCAACATGGACAGGTCAACTATGGCTACACCTTC.

This clonotype was found a few times. The chain uses TRBV10-3 and TRBJ1-6; tentative D call: TRBD1 (6 bases). The CDR3 has 18 residues. From germline, CDR1 is ENHRY and CDR2 SYGVKD. Between the trimmed V and J ends, which lost 6 bases and 0 bases, there was a span of 18 bases. In nucleotides, the CDR3 is TGTGCCATCAGGAAAGCCTCAGGGGTTAGCTCCTATAATTCACCCCTCCACTTT. This translates into CAIRKASGVSSYNSPLHF.

The chain combines TRBV12-3 or TRBV12-4 with TRBJ2-1; 8 nucleotides match TRBD2. V gave up 7 bases and J gave up 5 bases; unmatched junction bases: 10. The CDR3 loop spans 15 amino acids. CDR3 nucleotides: TGTGCCAGCAAGGGGATAGCGGGACCCCACAATGAGCAGTTCTTC. Translated: CASKGIAGPHNEQFF.

CDR3 protein: CASSRQREEALKTQYF. CDR3 in DNA: TGTGCCAGCAGCCGACAGCGGGAGGAGGCGTTAAAGACCCAGTACTTC. The V call is TRBV3-1, the J call TRBJ2-5; 9 bases match TRBD2. The trim removed 4 bases at V and 6 bases at J, leaving 12 bases unmatched. This CDR3 has 16 residues. Per the germline V gene, CDR1 is LGHDT and CDR2 is YNNKEL (reference sequence).

This clonotype was detected ten times or more. V is TRBV5-1 and J is TRBJ1-1; D is ambiguous. V shed 3 bases and J shed 5 bases, with 11 bases lying between them. There are 13 residues in the CDR3. CDR1 and CDR2 from the germline V gene are SGHRS and YFSETQ. CDR3 sequence (DNA): TGCGCCAGCAGCTCCCAGAGGAGAACTGAAGCTTTCTTT. Its translation is CASSSQRRTEAFF.

This clonotype was picked up many times. This chain joins TRBV12-3 or TRBV12-4 and TRBJ1-1; no clear D gene. This CDR3 comprises 12 residues. Trimming took 7 bases from V and 11 from J, leaving 17 bases between them. The CDR3 region is CASTSELKRAFF. CDR3 nucleotide sequence: TGTGCCAGCACCTCAGAATTAAAAAGGGCTTTCTTT.

A few counts support this clonotype. The chain has TRBV29-1 and TRBJ2-3, with TRBD2 identical over 7 bases. Germline CDR1 SQVTM, CDR2 ANQGSEA. The CDR3 loop spans 15 amino acids. V gave up 6 bases and J gave up 0 bases; unmatched junction bases: 9. This chain's CDR3 is CSVGDRTRSTDTQYF. CDR3 in DNA: TGCAGCGTGGGGGATAGGACTAGAAGCACAGATACGCAGTATTTT.

The chain employs TRBV20-1 and TRBJ2-7; a weak D match, TRBD2 (5 bases). Germline lookup yields CDR1 DFQATT and CDR2 SNEGSKA (reference sequence). Trimming removed 1 base at V and 3 bases at J, with 22 bases between. This CDR3 has 17 amino acids. The CDR3 region is CSARGRATGYGVYEQYF. The CDR3 nucleotides read TGCAGTGCTAGAGGACGGGCCACCGGTTACGGGGTCTACGAGCAGTACTTC.

This clonotype appeared a few times. Here the CDR3 reads CSVDATSSTDTQYF. In DNA form, the CDR3 reads TGCAGCGTTGATGCTACGTCTAGCACAGATACGCAGTATTTT. The rearrangement links TRBV29-1 to TRBJ2-3; no reliable D call. The CDR3 loop spans 14 amino acids. The ends were cut back, 3 bases at V and 0 bases at J, with 10 bases in the middle. The germline CDR1 and CDR2 sequences are SQVTM and ANQGSEA.

This clonotype was seen more than once but under ten times. The V and J genes are TRBV5-6 and TRBJ2-7, with 7 bases fitting TRBD1. The CDR3 length is 13 residues. V lost 4 bases, J lost 1 base, and 2 bases stayed unmatched. CDR1 and CDR2 (germline): SGHDT, YYEEEE. In DNA form, the CDR3 reads TGTGCCAGCAGCCGACAGGGATCCTACGAGCAGTACTTC. Its protein product is CASSRQGSYEQYF. The entire variable domain, with the rest obtained from reference TRBV5-6 and TRBJ2-7, is as follows: DAGVTQSPTHLIKTRGQQVTLRCSPKSGHDTVSWYQQALGQGPQFIFQYYEEEERQRGNFPDRFSGHQFPNYSSELNVNALLLGDSALYLCASSRQGSYEQYFGPGTRLTVT.

This clonotype has more than one count but fewer than ten. The V gene is TRBV7-9, the J gene TRBJ2-7; TRBD1 matches at 7 bases. After removal of 2 bases from V and 6 bases from J, the junction contained 10 bases not matched to a gene. Per the germline V gene, CDR1 is SEHNR and CDR2 is FQNEAQ (reference sequence). The CDR3 runs 15 residues. CDR3 loop: CASSLKGTGVVEQYF. CDR3 sequence (DNA): TGTGCCAGCAGCTTAAAGGGTACAGGGGTGGTCGAGCAGTACTTC.

The V gene is TRBV9, the J gene TRBJ1-6, with D perhaps matching TRBD1 (6 bases). V lost 0 bases to trimming and J lost 4 bases, with 8 bases between them. The CDR3 is made up of 15 amino acids. Germline-derived CDR1 and CDR2 are SGDLS and YYNGEE. CDR3 sequence: CASSVEGGYNSPLHF. The DNA for the CDR3 is TGTGCCAGCAGCGTAGAGGGGGGGTATAATTCACCCCTCCACTTT.

Many counts were recorded for this clonotype. CDR3 sequence reads: CASSQGPGSSSPLHF. CDR3 DNA: TGTGCCAGCAGCCAAGGTCCCGGGTCAAGTTCACCCCTCCACTTT. The chain couples TRBV3-1 to TRBJ1-6; D call uncertain. The length of the CDR3 is 15 residues. CDR1 and CDR2 (germline): LGHDT, YNNKEL (reference sequence). V was pared by 1 base and J by 9 bases, with 13 bases between. Full variable domain (missing parts from reference TRBV3-1 and TRBJ1-6): DTAVSQTPKYLVTQMGNDKSIKCEQNLGHDTMYWYKQDSKKFLKIMFSYNNKELIINETVPNRFSPKSPDKAHLNLHINSLELGDSAVYFCASSQGPGSSSPLHFGNGTRLTVT.